This T cell receptor beta chain was retrieved from a study of vaccination effects on CD4 cells after COVID-19. Before any sequencing was done, the ViraFEST assay used viral peptide pools to expand antigen-specific CD4+ T cells. Culture lasted roughly 9 days before CD4+ T cell isolation. Absence of prior SARS-CoV-2 infection characterized the vaccine recipients, who showed negative nucleocapsid antibodies. A few million PBMC were seeded per well and grown in the presence of about 9.5 IU/ml IL-2 and roughly 9.9 ug/ml peptides. Germline assignment: CDR1 LNHDA and CDR2 SQIVND (reference sequence). This CDR3 has 13 amino acids. V was clipped by 7 bases and J by 3 bases, with 12 bases between them. TCRdb's copy holds only in-frame clones and misses some; the assay was immunoSEQ multiplex PCR. This table holds 23,000 or so clones, roughly 74% found once. Findings and caveats of the study: Infection- and vaccine-induced clones contracted markedly late after vaccination. The study enrolled few convalescent patients and sampled no early post-infection timepoints.

To note about this clone: Its antigen is still unknown.

V and J are TRBV19 and TRBJ1-1, with D unclear. The receptor was derived from a human donor who received a COVID-19 vaccine. The starting material was CD4+ T cells from PBMCs cultured with SARS-CoV-2 spike peptides, obtained before COVID-19 vaccination. The CDR3: CASTYGRYTEAFF. CDR3 nucleotides: TGTGCCAGTACCTACGGACGTTACACTGAAGCTTTCTTT.